A selection of T cell receptor beta chains follows, all from one sample in a study of blood T cells in healthy people across ages. TCRdb used MiXCR to reprocess the 5' RACE reads, holding one entry per CDR3 protein. Of about 800,000 distinct CDR3 sequences in the sample, 20% to 25% are singletons; the top ten hold approximately 3.7%. These same records also appear under a second study, on T cells of mothers and their children.

Input material: blood. The receptor source for this set is a boy between 10 and 17 years old in good health. Each CDR3 is given with its conserved first and last residue. D genes are given only for firm matches. Clone size, where shown, is once, few, many, or a class for clones that have expanded.

clone_size cdr3_length d_call j_call v_call cdr3_aa cdr3_nt
NA 15 NA TRBJ2-6 TRBV7-9 CTSSLVISGANVLTF TGTACCAGCAGCTTAGTAATCTCTGGGGCCAACGTCCTGACTTTC
few 14 NA TRBJ2-3 TRBV9 CASSVGGHTDTQYF TGTGCCAGCAGCGTAGGCGGGCACACAGATACGCAGTATTTT
NA 14 TRBD2 TRBJ2-5 TRBV20-1 CSARLAAYQETQYF TGCAGTGCTAGACTAGCGGCGTACCAAGAGACCCAGTACTTC
NA 13 TRBD1 TRBJ1-2 TRBV9 CATWDRESNGYTF TGTGCCACCTGGGACAGGGAGTCGAATGGCTACACCTTC
NA 12 NA TRBJ2-3 TRBV9 CASSETTDAQYF TGTGCCAGCAGCGAGACCACAGATGCGCAGTATTTT
NA 14 NA TRBJ2-5 TRBV14 CASSQQVYQETQYF TGTGCCAGCAGCCAACAGGTTTACCAAGAGACCCAGTACTTC
NA 15 TRBD2 TRBJ2-7 TRBV25-1 CVSSGYRAGAPEQYF TGTGTCAGCAGTGGATACCGGGCGGGAGCACCCGAGCAGTACTTC
few 15 NA TRBJ2-4 TRBV9 CASSVDDLAKNIQYF TGTGCCAGCAGCGTAGATGATTTAGCCAAAAACATTCAGTACTTC
NA 15 TRBD1 TRBJ1-4 TRBV12-3/TRBV12-4 CASSPSGTDNEKLFF TGTGCCAGCAGCCCTTCGGGGACAGATAATGAAAAACTGTTTTTT
NA 14 NA TRBJ1-1 TRBV28 CASSFERQNTEAFF TGTGCCAGCAGTTTCGAGAGGCAGAACACTGAAGCTTTCTTT
NA 17 TRBD1 TRBJ1-5 TRBV20-1 CSASSSGQGYSNQPQHF TGCAGTGCTAGCTCCTCGGGACAGGGGTACAGCAATCAGCCCCAGCATTTT
NA 15 TRBD1 TRBJ1-5 TRBV7-2 CASSLVQGEYQPQHF TGTGCCAGCAGCTTAGTACAGGGGGAATATCAGCCCCAGCATTTT
NA 14 TRBD1 TRBJ1-6 TRBV7-9 CASSTTGGDSPLHF TGTGCCAGCAGCACCACAGGGGGCGATTCACCCCTCCACTTT
NA 15 NA TRBJ2-1 TRBV28 CASLGGTATDNEQFF TGTGCCAGCTTAGGAGGGACCGCGACTGACAATGAGCAGTTCTTC
NA 20 TRBD2 TRBJ2-5 TRBV29-1 CSVVGWDRGLAGVPGETQYF TGCAGCGTTGTAGGGTGGGACAGGGGACTAGCGGGAGTTCCGGGAGAGACCCAGTACTTC
few 12 NA TRBJ1-4 TRBV5-1 CASGLEGEKLFF TGCGCCAGCGGGCTGGAAGGAGAAAAACTGTTTTTT
few 14 TRBD1 TRBJ1-6 TRBV6-5 CASSRQGDNSPLHF TGTGCCAGCAGTCGACAGGGCGACAATTCACCCCTCCACTTT
many 15 NA TRBJ2-1 TRBV18 CASSPSRGPYNEQFF TGTGCCAGCTCACCATCCCGGGGGCCTTACAATGAGCAGTTCTTC
few 14 NA TRBJ2-7 TRBV21-1 CASSKGLGGYEQYF TGTGCCAGCAGCAAAGGACTAGGGGGCTACGAGCAGTACTTC
few 15 NA TRBJ2-4 TRBV20-1 CSAPRALGVGDIQYF TGCAGTGCTCCAAGGGCCCTGGGGGTCGGGGACATTCAGTACTTC
few 15 TRBD2 TRBJ2-2 TRBV6-2/TRBV6-3 CASSYSQLAVGELFF TGTGCCAGCAGTTACTCGCAACTAGCGGTCGGGGAGCTGTTTTTT
NA 15 NA TRBJ1-2 TRBV5-5 CASSLLVGDGYGYTF TGTGCCAGCAGCTTGCTTGTGGGGGACGGCTATGGCTACACCTTC
NA 12 NA TRBJ1-5 TRBV24-1 CATSDSDQPQHF TGTGCCACCAGTGATTCGGATCAGCCCCAGCATTTT
NA 16 NA TRBJ2-5 TRBV12-3/TRBV12-4 CASSPSIAVLQETQYF TGTGCCAGCAGTCCGAGTATCGCGGTGCTCCAAGAGACCCAGTACTTC
NA 14 NA TRBJ2-7 TRBV4-3 CASSQQPANYEQYF TGCGCCAGCAGCCAACAACCGGCCAACTACGAGCAGTACTTC
NA 11 NA TRBJ2-2 TRBV29-1 CSAMGLEELFF TGCAGCGCAATGGGCCTGGAGGAGCTGTTTTTT
few 15 TRBD1 TRBJ2-7 TRBV12-3/TRBV12-4 CASSSGTESLYEQYF TGTGCCAGCAGCTCCGGGACAGAAAGTTTGTACGAGCAGTACTTC
NA 13 NA TRBJ2-7 TRBV7-2 CASSFDSAAEQYF TGTGCCAGCAGCTTCGATTCTGCCGCCGAGCAGTACTTC
few 14 NA TRBJ1-2 TRBV27 CASALGYGVGGYTF TGTGCCAGCGCCCTGGGGTACGGGGTCGGTGGCTACACCTTC
NA 15 TRBD1 TRBJ2-7 TRBV28 CASSPSTGRPYEQYF TGTGCCAGCAGTCCATCGACAGGGCGCCCCTACGAGCAGTACTTC
NA 13 NA TRBJ2-3 TRBV6-6 CASSRLTADTQYF TGTGCCAGCAGTCGGCTCACGGCAGATACGCAGTATTTT
few 14 NA TRBJ1-4 TRBV6-6 CASRSIQGSEKLFF TGTGCCAGCAGATCCATCCAGGGCTCAGAAAAACTGTTTTTT
NA 16 TRBD2 TRBJ2-5 TRBV6-6 CASSFPTSGGQETQYF TGTGCCAGCAGTTTCCCGACTAGCGGGGGTCAAGAGACCCAGTACTTC
NA 12 NA TRBJ1-2 TRBV3-1 CASSPSGDGYTF TGTGCCAGCAGCCCATCTGGGGACGGCTACACCTTC
few 17 NA TRBJ1-6 TRBV28 CASSLNTIGGYNSPLHF TGTGCCAGCAGTTTAAACACAATAGGGGGTTATAATTCACCCCTCCACTTT
NA 15 TRBD1 TRBJ2-3 TRBV12-3/TRBV12-4 CASSYGDRGADTQYF TGTGCCAGCAGTTATGGGGACAGGGGAGCAGATACGCAGTATTTT
NA 17 NA TRBJ1-6 TRBV6-2/TRBV6-3 CASSYSGRTSENSPLHF TGTGCCAGCAGTTACTCCGGCAGGACCAGCGAAAATTCACCCCTCCACTTT
NA 15 TRBD2 TRBJ2-3 TRBV29-1 CSTSGTSGSTDTQYF TGCAGCACCTCCGGGACTAGCGGATCCACAGATACGCAGTATTTT
NA 17 TRBD2 TRBJ2-3 TRBV5-1 CASSLGTSGYSTDTQYF TGCGCCAGCAGCTTGGGGACTAGCGGGTATAGCACAGATACGCAGTATTTT
NA 12 NA TRBJ1-1 TRBV3-1 CASSLGPYGAFF TGTGCCAGCAGCCTCGGCCCGTACGGAGCTTTCTTT
NA 13 NA TRBJ1-4 TRBV5-6 CASSFGTLEKLFF TGTGCCAGCAGCTTCGGGACTCTCGAAAAACTGTTTTTT
NA 13 NA TRBJ1-1 TRBV6-1 CASRDPANTEAFF TGTGCCAGCAGAGATCCGGCTAACACTGAAGCTTTCTTT
NA 19 TRBD2 TRBJ2-6 TRBV9 CASSVGSSGRFAGANVLTF TGTGCCAGCAGCGTAGGGAGTAGCGGGAGATTCGCTGGGGCCAACGTCCTGACTTTC
NA 12 TRBD2 TRBJ2-1 TRBV20-1 CSVREGNNEQFF TGCAGTGTACGGGAGGGTAACAATGAGCAGTTCTTC
NA 14 NA TRBJ2-1 TRBV9 CASSVTDSYNEQFF TGTGCCAGCAGCGTGACAGATTCCTACAATGAGCAGTTCTTC
few 14 NA TRBJ1-5 TRBV29-1 CSVGSVNSNQPQHF TGCAGCGTTGGCTCTGTGAATAGCAATCAGCCCCAGCATTTT
NA 17 NA TRBJ1-4 TRBV2 CASSGVWHTATNEKLFF TGTGCCAGCAGTGGGGTATGGCACACCGCAACTAATGAAAAACTGTTTTTT
NA 14 TRBD2 TRBJ2-1 TRBV2 CASTESSGVDEQFF TGTGCCAGCACGGAGTCTAGCGGGGTAGATGAGCAGTTCTTC
NA 14 TRBD1 TRBJ1-4 TRBV7-2 CASSLALAGGRLFF TGTGCCAGCAGCTTAGCGTTGGCAGGGGGCAGACTGTTTTTT
few 13 NA TRBJ1-2 TRBV7-2 CASSLAEGGGDTF TGTGCCAGCAGCTTAGCGGAGGGGGGCGGCGACACCTTC
NA 14 TRBD1 TRBJ2-3 TRBV29-1 CSVSGTGSTDTQYF TGCAGCGTATCCGGGACAGGGAGCACAGATACGCAGTATTTT